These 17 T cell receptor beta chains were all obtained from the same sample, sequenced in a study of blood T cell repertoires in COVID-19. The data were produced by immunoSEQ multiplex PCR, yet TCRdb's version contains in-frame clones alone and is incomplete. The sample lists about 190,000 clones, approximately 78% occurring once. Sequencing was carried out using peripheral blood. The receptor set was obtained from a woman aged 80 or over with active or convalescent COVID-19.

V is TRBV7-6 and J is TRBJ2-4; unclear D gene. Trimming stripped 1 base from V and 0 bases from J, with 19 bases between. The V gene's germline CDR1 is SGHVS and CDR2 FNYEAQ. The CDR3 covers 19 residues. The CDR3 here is CASSLGPAQARLAKNIQYF. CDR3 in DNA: TGTGCCAGCAGCTTAGGTCCGGCCCAGGCGCGCTTAGCCAAAAACATTCAGTACTTC.

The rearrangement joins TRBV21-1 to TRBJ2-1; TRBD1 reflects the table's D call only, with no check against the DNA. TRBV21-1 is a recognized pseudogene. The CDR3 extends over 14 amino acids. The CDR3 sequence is CASSKGQGFNEQFF. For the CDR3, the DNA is TGTGCCAGCAGCAAAGGACAGGGTTTCAATGAGCAGTTCTTC.

The CDR3 spells CASSNRQSRPVSPLHF. The CDR3 DNA is TGTGCCAGCAGTAACCGACAGTCGCGACCCGTATCACCCCTCCACTTT. This chain links TRBV28 with TRBJ1-6, with D perhaps TRBD1 (5 bases). Trimming pared 5 bases from V and 10 bases from J, leaving 21 bases between. The CDR3 length is 16 residues. Germline loops: CDR1 MDHEN, CDR2 SYDVKM.

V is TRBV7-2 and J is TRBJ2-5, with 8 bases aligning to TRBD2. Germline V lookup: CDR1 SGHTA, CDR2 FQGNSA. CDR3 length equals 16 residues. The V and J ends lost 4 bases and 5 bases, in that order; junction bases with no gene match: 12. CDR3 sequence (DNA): TGTGCCAGCAGCTCAATGGCCGGGGGGGCCGGGGAGACCCAGTACTTC. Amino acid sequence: CASSSMAGGAGETQYF.

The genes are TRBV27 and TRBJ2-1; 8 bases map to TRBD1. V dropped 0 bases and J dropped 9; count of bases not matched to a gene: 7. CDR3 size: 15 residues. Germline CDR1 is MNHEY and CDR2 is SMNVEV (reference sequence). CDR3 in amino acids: CASSLSNRGFSEQFF. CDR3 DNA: TGTGCCAGCAGTTTATCGAACAGGGGGTTCAGTGAGCAGTTCTTC.

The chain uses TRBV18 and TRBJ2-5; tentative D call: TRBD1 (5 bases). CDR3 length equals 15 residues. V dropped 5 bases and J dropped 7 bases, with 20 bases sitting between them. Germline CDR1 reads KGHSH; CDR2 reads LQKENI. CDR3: CASSTIDSPSRTQYF. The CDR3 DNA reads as TGTGCCAGCTCAACAATTGACAGTCCTTCACGGACCCAGTACTTC. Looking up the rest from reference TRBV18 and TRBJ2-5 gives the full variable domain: NAGVMQNPRHLVRRRGQEARLRCSPMKGHSHVYWYRQLPEEGLKFMVYLQKENIIDESGMPKERFSAEFPKEGPSILRIQQVVRGDSAAYFCASSTIDSPSRTQYFGPGTRLLVL.

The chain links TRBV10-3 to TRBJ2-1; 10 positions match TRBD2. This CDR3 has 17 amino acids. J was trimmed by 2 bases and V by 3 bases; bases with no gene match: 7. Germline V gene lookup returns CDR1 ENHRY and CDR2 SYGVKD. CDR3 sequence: CAISELERGGAYNEQFF. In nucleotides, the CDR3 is TGTGCCATCAGTGAATTAGAGCGGGGGGGAGCCTACAATGAGCAGTTCTTC.

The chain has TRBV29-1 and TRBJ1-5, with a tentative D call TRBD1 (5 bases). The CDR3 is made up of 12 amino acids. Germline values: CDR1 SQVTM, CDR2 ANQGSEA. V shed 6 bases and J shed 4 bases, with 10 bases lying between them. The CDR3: CSVQGANQPQHF. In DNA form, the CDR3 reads TGCAGCGTACAAGGGGCGAATCAGCCCCAGCATTTT.

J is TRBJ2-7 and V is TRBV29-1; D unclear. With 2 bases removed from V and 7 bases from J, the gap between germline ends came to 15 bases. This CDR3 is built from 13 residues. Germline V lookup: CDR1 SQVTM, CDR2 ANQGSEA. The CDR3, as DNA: TGCAGCGTTGAAACCACCCGCGGCGAGGAGCAGTACTTC. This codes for CSVETTRGEEQYF.

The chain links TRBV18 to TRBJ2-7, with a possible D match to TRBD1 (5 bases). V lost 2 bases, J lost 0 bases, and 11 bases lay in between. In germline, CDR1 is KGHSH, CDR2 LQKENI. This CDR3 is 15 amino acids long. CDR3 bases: TGTGCCAGCTCACCAGGGGCAACGGGCTCCTACGAGCAGTACTTC. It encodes CASSPGATGSYEQYF. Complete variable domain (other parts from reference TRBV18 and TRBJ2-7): NAGVMQNPRHLVRRRGQEARLRCSPMKGHSHVYWYRQLPEEGLKFMVYLQKENIIDESGMPKERFSAEFPKEGPSILRIQQVVRGDSAAYFCASSPGATGSYEQYFGPGTRLTVT.

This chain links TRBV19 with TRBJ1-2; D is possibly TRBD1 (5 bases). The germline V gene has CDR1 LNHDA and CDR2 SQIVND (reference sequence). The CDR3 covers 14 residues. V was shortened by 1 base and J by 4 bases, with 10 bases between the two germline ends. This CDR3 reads CASSIVQGTYGYTF. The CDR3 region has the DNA TGTGCCAGTAGTATAGTTCAGGGAACCTATGGCTACACCTTC.

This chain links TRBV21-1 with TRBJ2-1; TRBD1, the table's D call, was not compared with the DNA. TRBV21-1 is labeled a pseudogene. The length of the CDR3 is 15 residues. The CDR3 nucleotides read TGTGCCAGCAGCAAAGGTACATTAAGATCGAATGAGCAGTTCTTC. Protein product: CASSKGTLRSNEQFF.

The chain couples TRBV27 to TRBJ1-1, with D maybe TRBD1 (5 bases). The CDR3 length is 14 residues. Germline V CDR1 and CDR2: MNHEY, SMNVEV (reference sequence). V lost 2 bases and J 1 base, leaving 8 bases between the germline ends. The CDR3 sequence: CASSLQGGNTEAFF. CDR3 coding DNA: TGTGCCAGCAGTTTACAGGGCGGGAACACTGAAGCTTTCTTT.

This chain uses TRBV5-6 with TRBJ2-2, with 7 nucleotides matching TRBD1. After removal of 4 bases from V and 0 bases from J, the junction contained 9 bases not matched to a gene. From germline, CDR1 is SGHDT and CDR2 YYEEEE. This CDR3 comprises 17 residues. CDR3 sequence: CASSSLKGAPNTGELFF. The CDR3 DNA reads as TGTGCCAGCAGCAGTTTAAAGGGGGCCCCGAACACCGGGGAGCTGTTTTTT.

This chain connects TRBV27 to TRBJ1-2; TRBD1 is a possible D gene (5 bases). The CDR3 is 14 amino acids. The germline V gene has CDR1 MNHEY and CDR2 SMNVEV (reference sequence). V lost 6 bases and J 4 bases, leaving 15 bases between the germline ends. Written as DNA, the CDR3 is TGTGCCAGCAGCCGGACAACCGGATCCTATGGCTACACCTTC. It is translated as CASSRTTGSYGYTF.

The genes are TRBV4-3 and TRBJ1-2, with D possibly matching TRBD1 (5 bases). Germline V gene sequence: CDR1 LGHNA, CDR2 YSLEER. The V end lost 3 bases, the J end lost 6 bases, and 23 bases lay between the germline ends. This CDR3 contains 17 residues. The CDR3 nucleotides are TGCGCCAGCAGCCATCACCTCGGGGGGACGGGTTTAAATGGCTACACCTTC. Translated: CASSHHLGGTGLNGYTF.

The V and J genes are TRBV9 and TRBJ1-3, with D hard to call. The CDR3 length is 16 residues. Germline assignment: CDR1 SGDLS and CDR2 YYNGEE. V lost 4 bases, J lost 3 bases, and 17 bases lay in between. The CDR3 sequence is CASSLSTAGFGNTIYF. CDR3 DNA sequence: TGTGCCAGCAGCCTAAGTACGGCGGGGTTTGGAAACACCATATATTTT.